This T cell receptor (beta chain) appears in the sequencing data of a study of identical twins. Points from the study as a whole: Zero-insertion findings could be partly confounded by invariant cells (MAIT and iNKT cells).

The germline CDR1 and CDR2 sequences are SEHNR and FQNEAQ (reference sequence). The CDR3 loop spans 17 amino acids. V lost 4 bases to trimming and J lost 2 bases; unmatched junction nucleotides: 10. Worth noting for this clonotype: Antigen: not known.

Unique molecular identifiers were present on cDNA, and template switching added a universal primer site. TCRdb analysed the 5' RACE reads with MiXCR anew, one entry per CDR3 protein. The repertoire holds around 290,000 distinct CDR3 sequences, with roughly 10% as singletons. These data are also associated with another study on yellow fever vaccine responses in identical twins.

The sequence came from a woman under 30 in good health. Sequenced: CD8+ T cells sorted from blood. The chain recombines TRBV7-9 with TRBJ2-3, with TRBD2 identical over 9 bases. CDR3 nucleotide sequence: TGTGCCAGCAGCTCCGGGGGTAGCGGGAGTTTCACAGATACGCAGTATTTT. Translated: CASSSGGSGSFTDTQYF.